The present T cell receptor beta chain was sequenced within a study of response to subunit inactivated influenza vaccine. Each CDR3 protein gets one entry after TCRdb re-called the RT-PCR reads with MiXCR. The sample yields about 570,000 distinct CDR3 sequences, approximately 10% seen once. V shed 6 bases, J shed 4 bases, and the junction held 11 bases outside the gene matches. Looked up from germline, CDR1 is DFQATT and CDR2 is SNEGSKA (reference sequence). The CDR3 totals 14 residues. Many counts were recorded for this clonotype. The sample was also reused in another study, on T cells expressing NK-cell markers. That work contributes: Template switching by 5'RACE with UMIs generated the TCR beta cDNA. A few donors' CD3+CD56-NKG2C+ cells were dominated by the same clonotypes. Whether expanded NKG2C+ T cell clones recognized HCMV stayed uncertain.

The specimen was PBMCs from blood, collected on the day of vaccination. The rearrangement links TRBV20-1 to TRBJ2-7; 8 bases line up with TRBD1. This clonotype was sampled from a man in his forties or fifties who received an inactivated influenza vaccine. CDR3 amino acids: CSAEGFDRGYEQYF. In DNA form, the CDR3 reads TGCAGTGCCGAAGGATTCGACAGGGGATACGAGCAGTACTTC.